The 21 T cell receptor beta chains below were found in one sample sequenced in a study of control samples from healthy donors and cancer patients. Produced via immunoSEQ multiplex PCR; TCRdb's table is partial and in-frame only. The sample lists 100,000 to 150,000 clones, around nine tenths occurring once. Specimen: PBMCs. These receptors originate from a middle-aged man with head and neck cancer.

The V gene is TRBV14, the J gene TRBJ2-7; the D is unclear. CDR1 and CDR2 (germline): SGHDN, FVKESK. V lost 0 bases to trimming and J lost 6 bases, with 9 bases between them. This CDR3 contains 13 residues. The CDR3 nucleotides read TGTGCCAGCAGCCAAGACCGATGGGGCGAGCAGTACTTC. This translates into CASSQDRWGEQYF. Full variable domain (outside the CDR3, taken from reference TRBV14 and TRBJ2-7): EAGVTQFPSHSVIEKGQTVTLRCDPISGHDNLYWYRRVMGKEIKFLLHFVKESKQDESGMPNNRFLAERTGGTYSTLKVQPAELEDSGVYFCASSQDRWGEQYFGPGTRLTVT.

This CDR3 is CASSALSGGGNYGYTF. The CDR3 DNA reads TGTGCCAGTAGTGCCCTGAGCGGGGGAGGGAACTATGGCTACACCTTC. The chain carries TRBV19 and TRBJ1-2; tentative D call: TRBD1 (5 bases). Per germline, CDR1 LNHDA and CDR2 SQIVND (reference sequence). V was pared by 5 bases and J by 2 bases, with 18 bases between. The length of the CDR3 is 16 residues.

The chain joins TRBV5-1 to TRBJ1-4, with TRBD1 matching over 7 bases. Per the germline V gene, CDR1 is SGHRS and CDR2 is YFSETQ. V was pared by 4 bases and J by 8 bases, with 5 bases of the junction left unmatched. There are 13 residues in the CDR3. The CDR3 DNA reads as TGCGCCAGCAGCGAGCCGGGACAGGAAAAACTGTTTTTT. It specifies CASSEPGQEKLFF.

The table lists this clone with a count of one. This chain uses TRBV28 with TRBJ2-7; 8 bases fit TRBD1. This CDR3 has 14 amino acids. From germline, CDR1 is MDHEN and CDR2 SYDVKM. The junction had 8 bases not matched to a gene; V was cut back by 6 bases and J by 4 bases. CDR3 residues: CASSPGTGKYEQYF. The CDR3 DNA reads TGTGCCAGCAGCCCTGGGACAGGCAAGTACGAGCAGTACTTC.

The count of this clone is one. The rearrangement uses TRBV7-9 and TRBJ1-1; D not certain. V was trimmed by 2 bases and J by 6 bases, leaving 10 bases between them. The CDR3 loop spans 13 amino acids. The V gene's germline CDR1 is SEHNR and CDR2 FQNEAQ (reference sequence). The CDR3 nucleotides are TGTGCCAGCAGCTTAATGGGCCTACCTGAAGCTTTCTTT. This sequence encodes CASSLMGLPEAFF.

The rearrangement links TRBV7-9 to TRBJ2-1; D remains ambiguous. The CDR3 runs to 15 residues. The V end was cut by 5 bases, the J end by 5 bases, with 16 bases between. The germline gives CDR1 SEHNR, CDR2 FQNEAQ (reference sequence). CDR3 DNA sequence: TGTGCCAGCAGCCCGAACAATAACAAGAACAATGAGCAGTTCTTC. It codes for CASSPNNNKNNEQFF. Together with reference TRBV7-9 and TRBJ2-1, the CDR3 gives the full variable domain: DTGVSQNPRHKITKRGQNVTFRCDPISEHNRLYWYRQTLGQGPEFLTYFQNEAQLEKSRLLSDRFSAERPKGSFSTLEIQRTEQGDSAMYLCASSPNNNKNNEQFFGPGTRLTVL.

CDR3: CASRVAAEQFF. The DNA for the CDR3 is TGTGCCAGTAGGGTAGCGGCTGAGCAGTTCTTC. The chain carries TRBV19 and TRBJ2-1; D may be TRBD2 (6 bases). The CDR3 covers 11 residues. The V end was cut by 6 bases, the J end by 9 bases, with 9 bases between. In germline, CDR1 is LNHDA, CDR2 SQIVND (reference sequence).

V is TRBV5-6 and J is TRBJ1-2; D is perhaps TRBD1 (5 bases). Germline V lookup: CDR1 SGHDT, CDR2 YYEEEE. This CDR3 is 14 amino acids long. V lost 4 bases and J 4 bases, leaving 14 bases between the germline ends. CDR3 in DNA: TGTGCCAGCAGCCCCTGGGGGGGGATCTATGGCTACACCTTC. It specifies CASSPWGGIYGYTF.

The V call is TRBV29-1, the J call TRBJ2-7; D unclear. The CDR3 consists of 13 residues. Per the germline V gene, CDR1 is SQVTM and CDR2 is ANQGSEA. Trimming took 1 base from V and 5 from J, leaving 12 bases between them. Here the CDR3 DNA reads TGCAGCGTTGAAGTAGGGATGGTGGACGAGCAGTACTTC. This encodes CSVEVGMVDEQYF.

The chain joins TRBV11-3 to TRBJ2-1; 15 bases line up with TRBD2. Germline V CDR1 and CDR2: SGHNT, YENEEA. V was clipped by 1 base and J by 8 bases; unmatched bases: 3. This CDR3 is built from 16 residues. The CDR3 nucleotides read TGTGCCAGCAGCTTAGGCGGGACTAGCGGGGGGTATGAGCAGTTCTTC. This gives the protein CASSLGGTSGGYEQFF.

This clone was detected only a few times. This sequence joins TRBV19 and TRBJ2-3; unclear D gene. Between the trimmed V and J ends, which lost 3 bases and 1 base, there was a span of 11 bases. The CDR3 extends over 15 amino acids. CDR1 is LNHDA, CDR2 SQIVND, per germline (reference sequence). The CDR3 reads CASSMSYRGTDTQYF. The CDR3 DNA follows: TGTGCCAGTAGTATGAGTTACCGTGGCACAGATACGCAGTATTTT.

This chain joins TRBV18 and TRBJ2-7; 8 positions match TRBD2. The V gene end was trimmed by 1 base and the J gene end by 3 bases; junction bases not matched to a gene: 5. The CDR3 length is 15 residues. CDR1 and CDR2 (germline): KGHSH, LQKENI. The CDR3: CASSPRLAGSYEQYF. CDR3 sequence (DNA): TGTGCCAGCTCACCACGGTTAGCGGGAAGCTACGAGCAGTACTTC.

The chain has TRBV19 and TRBJ2-2, with D uncertain. Trimming took off 10 bases at V and 3 bases at J, with 21 bases between the two ends. The CDR3 covers 16 residues. The germline CDR1 and CDR2 sequences are LNHDA and SQIVND (reference sequence). CDR3 sequence reads: CAIKRGDSFDTGELFF. In DNA, the CDR3 is TGTGCCATTAAACGCGGCGACTCCTTTGACACCGGGGAGCTGTTTTTT.

The J gene is TRBJ2-1, the V gene TRBV6-6; 12 nucleotides match TRBD2. The CDR3 loop spans 16 amino acids. The V gene end was trimmed by 7 bases and the J gene end by 9 bases; junction bases not matched to a gene: 13. Germline assignment: CDR1 MNHNY and CDR2 SVGAGI (reference sequence). The chain's CDR3 is CASMETSGGGRSEQFF. CDR3 coding DNA: TGTGCCAGCATGGAGACTAGCGGGGGAGGGAGGAGTGAGCAGTTCTTC.

The gene calls are TRBV7-3 and TRBJ1-6; TRBD1 might be the D (6 bases). CDR1 is SGHTA and CDR2 is FQGTGA in the germline V gene. V was trimmed by 0 bases and J by 7 bases, leaving 10 bases between them. The length of the CDR3 is 15 residues. CDR3 sequence: CASSLTGQGNSPLHF. CDR3 nucleotides: TGTGCCAGCAGCTTAACTGGGCAGGGGAATTCACCCCTCCACTTT.

This clone was seen just once. The gene calls are TRBV5-1 and TRBJ1-1; no clear D. There are 15 residues in the CDR3. V was shortened by 0 bases and J by 0 bases, with 9 bases between the two germline ends. From germline, CDR1 is SGHRS and CDR2 YFSETQ. The CDR3 loop is CASSLVGRMNTEAFF. The CDR3 region has the DNA TGCGCCAGCAGCTTGGTTGGCAGGATGAACACTGAAGCTTTCTTT.

The chain has TRBV6-6 and TRBJ1-6, with unresolved D. Germline values: CDR1 MNHNY, CDR2 SVGAGI (reference sequence). The CDR3 has 16 residues. Trimming removed 5 bases from V and 0 bases from J, with 11 bases in between. CDR3 nucleotides: TGTGCCAGCAGTCCGGGAGCAAGCTCCTATAATTCACCCCTCCACTTT. Translated, it gives CASSPGASSYNSPLHF.

The chain carries TRBV7-9 and TRBJ2-5; a weak D match, TRBD1 (5 bases). The CDR3 has 11 residues. The germline CDR1 and CDR2 sequences are SEHNR and FQNEAQ (reference sequence). The V gene lost 5 bases and the J gene lost 9 bases, with 10 bases spanning the gap. In nucleotides, the CDR3 is TGTGCCAGCAGCCCACAAGGGGCCCAGTACTTC. Its translation is CASSPQGAQYF.

The V gene is TRBV6-5, the J gene TRBJ2-3, with 11 bases identical to TRBD1. In germline, CDR1 is MNHEY, CDR2 SVGAGI. Trimming at V came to 8 bases and at J to 4 bases, leaving 5 bases not matched to a gene. The CDR3 extends over 14 amino acids. CDR3 nucleotide sequence: TGTGCCAGCCCTGGGACAGGGGGGGCAGATACGCAGTATTTT. This codes for CASPGTGGADTQYF.

This chain joins TRBV4-1 and TRBJ2-5, with D possibly TRBD1 on 5 matching bases. This CDR3 is 15 amino acids long. V lost 1 base, J lost 4 bases, and 13 bases lay in between. Germline CDR1 is MGHRA and CDR2 is YSYEKL. The CDR3 loop is CASSQAQGMVETQYF. The CDR3 DNA sequence: TGCGCCAGCAGCCAAGCGCAGGGCATGGTAGAGACCCAGTACTTC.

The chain links TRBV2 to TRBJ2-7; possibly TRBD1 or TRBD2 for D (6 bases each). This CDR3 spans 13 amino acids. V was trimmed by 7 bases and J by 3 bases, leaving 13 bases between them. Germline loops: CDR1 SNHLY, CDR2 FYNNEI. The CDR3 nucleotides read TGTGCCAGCAACGAGGGGGGAATCTACGAGCAGTACTTC. Translation: CASNEGGIYEQYF.